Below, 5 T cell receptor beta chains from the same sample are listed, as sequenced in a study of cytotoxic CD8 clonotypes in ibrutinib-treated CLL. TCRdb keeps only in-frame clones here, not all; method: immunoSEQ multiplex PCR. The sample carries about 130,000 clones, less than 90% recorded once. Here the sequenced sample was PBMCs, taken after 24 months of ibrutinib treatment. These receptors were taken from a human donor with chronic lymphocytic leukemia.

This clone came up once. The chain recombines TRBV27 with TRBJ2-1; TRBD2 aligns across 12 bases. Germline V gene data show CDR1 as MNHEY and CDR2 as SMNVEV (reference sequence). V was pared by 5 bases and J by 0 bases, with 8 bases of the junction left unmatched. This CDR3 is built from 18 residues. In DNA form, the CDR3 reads TGTGCCAGCAGTCTACGGACTAGCGGGGTGAGCTCCTACAATGAGCAGTTCTTC. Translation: CASSLRTSGVSSYNEQFF.

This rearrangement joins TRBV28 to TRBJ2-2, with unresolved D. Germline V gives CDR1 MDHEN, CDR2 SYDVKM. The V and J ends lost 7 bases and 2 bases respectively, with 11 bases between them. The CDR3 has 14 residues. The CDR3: CASTLLVNTGELFF. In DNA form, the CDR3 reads TGTGCCAGCACCCTCCTCGTCAACACCGGGGAGCTGTTTTTT.

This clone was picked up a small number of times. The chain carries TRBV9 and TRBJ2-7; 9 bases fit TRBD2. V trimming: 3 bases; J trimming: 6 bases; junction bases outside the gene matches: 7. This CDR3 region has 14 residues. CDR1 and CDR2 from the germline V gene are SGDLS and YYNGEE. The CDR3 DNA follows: TGTGCCAGCAGCGATACGGGACTAGCTGGCGAGCAGTACTTC. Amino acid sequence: CASSDTGLAGEQYF.

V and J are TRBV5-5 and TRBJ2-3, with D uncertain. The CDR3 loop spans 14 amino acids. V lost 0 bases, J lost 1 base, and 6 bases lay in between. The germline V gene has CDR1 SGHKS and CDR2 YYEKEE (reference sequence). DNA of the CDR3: TGTGCCAGCAGCTTGGATCCGCGCACAGATACGCAGTATTTT. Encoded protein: CASSLDPRTDTQYF.

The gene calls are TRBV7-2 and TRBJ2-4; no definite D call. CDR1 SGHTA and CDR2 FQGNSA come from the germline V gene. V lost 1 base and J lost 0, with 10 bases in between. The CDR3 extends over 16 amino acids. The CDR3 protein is CASSLVRQLAKNIQYF. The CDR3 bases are TGTGCCAGCAGCTTAGTCCGACAACTAGCCAAAAACATTCAGTACTTC.